This T cell receptor (beta chain) was retrieved from a study of OX40 agonist ivuxolimab in advanced cancers. Study-wide context: At 0.01 to 10 mg/kg, ivuxolimab was administered intravenously to patients every 2 weeks. Study-wide results and caveats: Certain nonresponding patients likewise had low normalized T-cell clonal expansion. More expanded clones were seen, on average, in CD8+ T cells than in CD4+. At 0.1 to 3.0 mg/kg and by week 6, CD4+ and CD8+ T cells in the blood had expanded clonally.

TCRdb's copy holds only in-frame clones and misses some; the assay was immunoSEQ multiplex PCR. There are about 68,000 clones in the sample; about 91% occur only once, and around 0.31% lies in the top ten. This clone has only a few counts. Its target is not known. Sequenced here: CD4+ or CD8+ T cells sorted from blood, sampled in a trial of the OX40 agonist ivuxolimab. This receptor was identified in an adult with an advanced solid tumor such as melanoma, head and neck, liver or kidney cancer.

CDR3 amino acids: CASSLARTGYPRDTEAFF. CDR3 nucleotides: TGTGCCAGCAGCTTGGCCAGGACAGGGTACCCACGGGACACTGAAGCTTTCTTT. The V and J genes are TRBV5-6 and TRBJ1-1; 8 bases are a match to TRBD1. This CDR3 has 18 residues. The germline gives CDR1 SGHDT, CDR2 YYEEEE. With 0 bases clipped from V and 3 bases from J, the junction kept 13 bases outside the gene matches.